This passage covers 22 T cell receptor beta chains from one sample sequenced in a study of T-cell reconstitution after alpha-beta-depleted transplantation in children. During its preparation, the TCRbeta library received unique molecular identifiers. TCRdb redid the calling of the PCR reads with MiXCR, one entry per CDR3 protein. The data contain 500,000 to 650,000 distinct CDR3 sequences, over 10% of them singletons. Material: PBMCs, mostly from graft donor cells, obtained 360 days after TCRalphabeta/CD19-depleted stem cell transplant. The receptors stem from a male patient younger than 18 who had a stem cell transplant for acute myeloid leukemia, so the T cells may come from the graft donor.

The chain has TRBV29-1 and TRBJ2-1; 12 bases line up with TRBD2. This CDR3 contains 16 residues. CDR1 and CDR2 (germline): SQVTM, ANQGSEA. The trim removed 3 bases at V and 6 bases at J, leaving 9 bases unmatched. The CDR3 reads CSVDRMTSGSSNEQFF. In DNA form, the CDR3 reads TGCAGCGTTGACCGGATGACTAGCGGGAGTAGCAATGAGCAGTTCTTC.

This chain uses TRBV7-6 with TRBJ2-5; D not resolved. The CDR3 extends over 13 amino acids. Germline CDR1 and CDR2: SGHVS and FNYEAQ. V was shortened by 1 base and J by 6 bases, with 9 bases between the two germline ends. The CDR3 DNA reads TGTGCCAGCAGCTTAGTCTCGGAACAGACCCAGTACTTC. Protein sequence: CASSLVSEQTQYF.

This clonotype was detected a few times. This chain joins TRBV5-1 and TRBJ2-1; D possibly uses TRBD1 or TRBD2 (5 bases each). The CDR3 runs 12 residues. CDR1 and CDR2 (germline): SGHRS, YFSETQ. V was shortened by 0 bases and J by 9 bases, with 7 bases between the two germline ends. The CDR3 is CASSLARGEQFF. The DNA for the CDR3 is TGCGCCAGCAGCTTGGCGAGGGGTGAGCAGTTCTTC.

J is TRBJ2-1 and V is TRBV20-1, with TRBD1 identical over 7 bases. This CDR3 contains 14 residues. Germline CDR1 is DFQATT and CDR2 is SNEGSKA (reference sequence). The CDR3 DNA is TGCAGAGATGGACAGGTGAGCTCCTACAATGAGCAGTTCTTC. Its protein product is CRDGQVSSYNEQFF.

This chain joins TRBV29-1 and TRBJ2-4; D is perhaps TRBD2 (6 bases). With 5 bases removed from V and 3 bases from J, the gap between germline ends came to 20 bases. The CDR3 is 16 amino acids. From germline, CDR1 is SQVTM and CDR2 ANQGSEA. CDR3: CSVSEGGREGKNIQYF. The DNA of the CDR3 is TGCAGCGTTTCAGAGGGAGGAAGGGAAGGCAAAAACATTCAGTACTTC.

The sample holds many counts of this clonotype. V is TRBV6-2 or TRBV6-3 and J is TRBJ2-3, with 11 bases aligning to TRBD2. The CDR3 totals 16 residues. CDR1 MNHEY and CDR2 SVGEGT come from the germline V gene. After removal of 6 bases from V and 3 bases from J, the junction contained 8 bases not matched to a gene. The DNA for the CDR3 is TGTGCCAGCAGCTCCGACAGACTAGCGGGAACAGATACGCAGTATTTT. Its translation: CASSSDRLAGTDTQYF.

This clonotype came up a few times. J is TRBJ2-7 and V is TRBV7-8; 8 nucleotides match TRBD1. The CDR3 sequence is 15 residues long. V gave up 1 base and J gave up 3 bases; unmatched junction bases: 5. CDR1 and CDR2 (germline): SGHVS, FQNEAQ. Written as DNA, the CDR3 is TGTGCCAGCAGCTTAGACAGGGGGGTTCTCTACGAGCAGTACTTC. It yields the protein CASSLDRGVLYEQYF.

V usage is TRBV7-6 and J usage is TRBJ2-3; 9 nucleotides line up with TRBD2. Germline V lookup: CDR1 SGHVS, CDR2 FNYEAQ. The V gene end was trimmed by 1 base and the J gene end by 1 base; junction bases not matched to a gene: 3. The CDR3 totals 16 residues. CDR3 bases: TGTGCCAGCAGCTTAGGGGCTAGCGGGGGCACAGATACGCAGTATTTT. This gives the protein CASSLGASGGTDTQYF.

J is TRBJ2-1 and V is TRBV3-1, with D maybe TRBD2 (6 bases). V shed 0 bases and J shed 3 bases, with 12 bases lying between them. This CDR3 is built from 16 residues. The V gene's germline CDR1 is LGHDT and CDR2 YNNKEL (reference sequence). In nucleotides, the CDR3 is TGTGCCAGCAGCCAAGATCCGAGTAGCGGCTACAATGAGCAGTTCTTC. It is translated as CASSQDPSSGYNEQFF.

The DNA for the CDR3 is TGTGCCAGCATCTTTGCCCCTTTAACTAGCGGGAGAAGGAACGAGCAGTACTTC. Its protein is CASIFAPLTSGRRNEQYF. The chain carries TRBV6-2 or TRBV6-3 and TRBJ2-7; 11 nucleotides match TRBD2. Germline CDR1 is MNHEY and CDR2 is SVGEGT. The CDR3 contains 18 residues. V was pared by 7 bases and J by 5 bases, with 19 bases of the junction left unmatched.

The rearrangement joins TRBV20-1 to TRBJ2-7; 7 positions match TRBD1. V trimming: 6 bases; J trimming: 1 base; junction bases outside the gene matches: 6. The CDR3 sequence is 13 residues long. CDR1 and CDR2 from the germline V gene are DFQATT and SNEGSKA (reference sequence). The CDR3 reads CSAVGTVSYEQYF. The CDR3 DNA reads TGCAGTGCGGTGGGGACAGTTTCCTACGAGCAGTACTTC.

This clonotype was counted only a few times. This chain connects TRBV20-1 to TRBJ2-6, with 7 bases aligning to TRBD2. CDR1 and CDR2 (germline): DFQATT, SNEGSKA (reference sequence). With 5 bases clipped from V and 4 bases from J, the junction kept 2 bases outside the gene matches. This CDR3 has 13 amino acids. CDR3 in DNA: TGCAGTGCTTGGGAGGGGGGGGCCAACGTCCTGACTTTC. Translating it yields CSAWEGGANVLTF.

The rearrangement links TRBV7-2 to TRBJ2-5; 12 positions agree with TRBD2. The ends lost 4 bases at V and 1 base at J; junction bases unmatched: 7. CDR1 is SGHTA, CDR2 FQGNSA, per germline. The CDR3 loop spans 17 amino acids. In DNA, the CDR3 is TGTGCCAGCAGCTCATGGACTAGCGGGGCGTCCCAAGAGACCCAGTACTTC. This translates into CASSSWTSGASQETQYF.

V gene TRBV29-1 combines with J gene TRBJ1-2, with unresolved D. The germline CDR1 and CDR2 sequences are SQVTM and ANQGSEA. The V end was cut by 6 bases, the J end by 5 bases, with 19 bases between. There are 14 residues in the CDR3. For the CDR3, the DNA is TGCAGCGTATTCAAACGGGCGCCTTTTTATGGCTACACCTTC. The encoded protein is CSVFKRAPFYGYTF. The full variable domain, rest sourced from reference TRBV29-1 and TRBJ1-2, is SAVISQKPSRDICQRGTSLTIQCQVDSQVTMMFWYRQQPGQSLTLIATANQGSEATYESGFVIDKFPISRPNLTFSTLTVSNMSPEDSSIYLCSVFKRAPFYGYTFGSGTRLTVV.

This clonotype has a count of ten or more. The CDR3 DNA reads as TGTGCCACCAGTGATTTTGGACTAGAAGGTTCAAATGAGCAGTTCTTC. Translating it yields CATSDFGLEGSNEQFF. This chain connects TRBV24-1 to TRBJ2-1; TRBD2 agrees at 7 bases. V trimming: 1 base; J trimming: 7 bases; junction bases outside the gene matches: 9. The CDR3 totals 16 residues. Germline CDR1 is KGHDR and CDR2 is SFDVKD.

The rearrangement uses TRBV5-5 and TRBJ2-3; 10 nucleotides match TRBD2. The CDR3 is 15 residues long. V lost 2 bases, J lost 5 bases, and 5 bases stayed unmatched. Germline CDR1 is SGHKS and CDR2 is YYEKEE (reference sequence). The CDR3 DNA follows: TGTGCCAGCAGCTTTCCAGCGGGAGGGAAAGATACGCAGTATTTT. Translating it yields CASSFPAGGKDTQYF.

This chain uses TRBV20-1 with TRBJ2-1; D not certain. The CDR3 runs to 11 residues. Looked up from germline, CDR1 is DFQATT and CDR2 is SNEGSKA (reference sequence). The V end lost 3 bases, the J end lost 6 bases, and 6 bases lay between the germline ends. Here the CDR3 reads CSASLANEQFF. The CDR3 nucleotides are TGCAGTGCTAGCTTAGCCAATGAGCAGTTCTTC.

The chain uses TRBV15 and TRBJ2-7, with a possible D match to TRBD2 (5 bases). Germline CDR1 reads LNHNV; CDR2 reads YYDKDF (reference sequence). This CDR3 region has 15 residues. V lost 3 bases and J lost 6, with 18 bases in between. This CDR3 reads CATSREEGIQREQYF. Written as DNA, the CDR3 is TGTGCCACCAGCAGGGAAGAGGGTATCCAACGCGAGCAGTACTTC.

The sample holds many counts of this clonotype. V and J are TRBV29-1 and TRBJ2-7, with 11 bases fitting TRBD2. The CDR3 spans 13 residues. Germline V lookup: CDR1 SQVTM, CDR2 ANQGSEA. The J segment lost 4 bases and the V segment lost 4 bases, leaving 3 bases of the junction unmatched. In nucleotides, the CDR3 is TGCAGCGTTGCTAGCGGGAGGCGGTACGAGCAGTACTTC. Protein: CSVASGRRYEQYF.

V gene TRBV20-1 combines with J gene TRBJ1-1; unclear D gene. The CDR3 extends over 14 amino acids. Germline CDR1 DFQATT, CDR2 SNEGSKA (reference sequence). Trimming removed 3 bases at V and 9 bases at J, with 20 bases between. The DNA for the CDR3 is TGCAGTGCTAGTGTAAAGGTCTGGACCCGGCAAGCTTTCTTT. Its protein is CSASVKVWTRQAFF.

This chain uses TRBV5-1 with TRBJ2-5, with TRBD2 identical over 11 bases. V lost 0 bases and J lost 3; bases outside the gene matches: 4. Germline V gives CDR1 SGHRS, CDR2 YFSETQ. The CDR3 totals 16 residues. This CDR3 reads CASSLVLAGVEETQYF. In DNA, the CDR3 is TGCGCCAGCAGCTTGGTACTAGCGGGAGTAGAAGAGACCCAGTACTTC.

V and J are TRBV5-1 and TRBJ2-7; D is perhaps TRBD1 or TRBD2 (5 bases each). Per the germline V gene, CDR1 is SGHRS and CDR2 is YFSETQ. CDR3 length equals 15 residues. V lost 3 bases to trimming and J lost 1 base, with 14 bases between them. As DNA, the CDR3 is TGCGCCAGCAGCTGGGACCTAGACTTTTCCTACGAGCAGTACTTC. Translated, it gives CASSWDLDFSYEQYF.